The 8 T cell receptor beta chains listed next were all sequenced from one sample in a study of T cell responses to AZD1222 COVID-19 vaccine. Sequenced by immunoSEQ multiplex PCR; TCRdb stores in-frame clones only, minus some. Of roughly 150,000 clones listed, 80% to 95% are singletons. Sequences were derived from peripheral blood, sampled on day 0 of AZD1222 vaccination. The receptors come from an adult in good health.

The rearrangement links TRBV5-1 to TRBJ2-7; 9 bases are shared with TRBD1. V gave up 0 bases and J gave up 3 bases; unmatched junction bases: 7. Germline values: CDR1 SGHRS, CDR2 YFSETQ. The CDR3 is 16 amino acids. This chain's CDR3 is CASSLGAGTGSYEQYF. For the CDR3, the DNA is TGCGCCAGCAGCTTGGGGGCCGGGACAGGGAGCTACGAGCAGTACTTC. The complete variable domain, with remaining parts taken from reference TRBV5-1 and TRBJ2-7, reads KAGVTQTPRYLIKTRGQQVTLSCSPISGHRSVSWYQQTPGQGLQFLFEYFSETQRNKGNFPGRFSGRQFSNSRSEMNVSTLELGDSALYLCASSLGAGTGSYEQYFGPGTRLTVT.

V usage is TRBV15 and J usage is TRBJ1-4; perhaps TRBD1 as D (5 bases). The length of the CDR3 is 16 residues. Germline assignment: CDR1 LNHNV and CDR2 YYDKDF (reference sequence). Trimming left V 0 bases short and J 8 bases short, with 16 bases between. CDR3 sequence reads: CATSREPRGAQEKLFF. In DNA, the CDR3 is TGTGCCACCAGCAGAGAGCCGAGGGGCGCGCAGGAAAAACTGTTTTTT.

This clone turned up a few times. The chain couples TRBV7-9 to TRBJ1-3; no clear D. The germline V and J ends were trimmed by 2 bases and 4 bases, with 12 bases remaining between them. Germline V gene lookup returns CDR1 SEHNR and CDR2 FQNEAQ (reference sequence). This CDR3 comprises 15 residues. The CDR3 protein is CASSLLTARGNTIYF. The CDR3 bases are TGTGCCAGCAGCTTACTCACAGCGAGGGGAAACACCATATATTTT.

This rearrangement joins TRBV7-2 to TRBJ2-5; TRBD1 might be the D (5 bases). The CDR3 extends over 13 amino acids. Per the germline V gene, CDR1 is SGHTA and CDR2 is FQGNSA. Between the trimmed V and J ends, which lost 1 base and 8 bases, there was a span of 11 bases. CDR3 in DNA: TGTGCCAGCAGCTTAGTCACACAGGAAACCCAGTACTTC. Translated: CASSLVTQETQYF.

This clone appeared once. This sequence joins TRBV30 and TRBJ2-1; D not certain. Looked up from germline, CDR1 is GTSNPN and CDR2 is SVGIG (reference sequence). V lost 1 base and J 3 bases, leaving 10 bases between the germline ends. This CDR3 has 14 residues. CDR3 coding DNA: TGTGCCTGGAGTGGAACGAGCTACTACAATGAGCAGTTCTTC. This sequence encodes CAWSGTSYYNEQFF.

This chain links TRBV2 with TRBJ1-6, with TRBD1 matching over 7 bases. Trimming took 5 bases from V and 8 from J; bases not matched to a gene: 9. The CDR3 spans 15 residues. The V gene's germline CDR1 is SNHLY and CDR2 FYNNEI. The CDR3 DNA reads TGTGCCAGCAGTCGCGGGGCAGGGGGGGATTCACCCCTCCACTTT. Amino acid sequence: CASSRGAGGDSPLHF.

V and J are TRBV3-1 (or the pseudogene TRBV3-2) and TRBJ1-3; D uncertain. Germline lookup yields CDR1 LGHDT and CDR2 YNNKEL (reference sequence). V gave up 1 base and J gave up 2 bases, with 6 bases separating them. This CDR3 region has 14 residues. The CDR3 region is CASSQGHAGNTIYF. DNA of the CDR3: TGTGCCAGCAGCCAAGGGCACGCTGGAAACACCATATATTTT.

V and J are TRBV19 and TRBJ2-2, with D perhaps matching TRBD1 or TRBD2 (6 bases each). The CDR3 totals 15 residues. V lost 2 bases to trimming and J lost 6 bases, with 13 bases between them. Germline values: CDR1 LNHDA, CDR2 SQIVND (reference sequence). The DNA for the CDR3 is TGTGCCAGTAGTATAAGGGGGGATTCTTCCGGGGAGCTGTTTTTT. Amino acid sequence: CASSIRGDSSGELFF.